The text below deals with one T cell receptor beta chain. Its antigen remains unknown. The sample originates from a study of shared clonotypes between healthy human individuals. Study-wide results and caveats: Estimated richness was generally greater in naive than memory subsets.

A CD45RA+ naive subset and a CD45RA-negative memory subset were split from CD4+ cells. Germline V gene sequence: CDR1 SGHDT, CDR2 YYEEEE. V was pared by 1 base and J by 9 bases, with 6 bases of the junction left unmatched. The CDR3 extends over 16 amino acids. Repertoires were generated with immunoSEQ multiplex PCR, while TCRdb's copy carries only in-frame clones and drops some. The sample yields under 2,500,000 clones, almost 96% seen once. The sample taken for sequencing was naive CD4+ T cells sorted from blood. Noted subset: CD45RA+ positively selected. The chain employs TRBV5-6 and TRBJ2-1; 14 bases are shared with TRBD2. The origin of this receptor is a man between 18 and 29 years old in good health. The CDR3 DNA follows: TGTGCCAGCAGCTTGAGACGGACTAGCGGGGGGTCTGAGCAGTTCTTC. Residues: CASSLRRTSGGSEQFF.